This TCR beta chain stems from a study of blood T cell repertoires in COVID-19. Measured with immunoSEQ multiplex PCR; TCRdb has only the in-frame clones, and not every one. The table records some 96,000 clones, 90% of them present only once. The specimen sequenced was peripheral blood. The source of this sequence is a man aged 60 to 75 with acute or convalescent COVID-19.

DNA for the CDR3: TGCGCCAGCAGCCCCGGGACTAGCGGGGCCTCCTACAATGAGCAGTTCTTC. Residues: CASSPGTSGASYNEQFF. The chain couples TRBV5-1 to TRBJ2-1; 13 bases align to TRBD2. Per germline, CDR1 SGHRS and CDR2 YFSETQ. J gave up 0 bases and V 4 bases, and 4 bases lay outside the gene matches. The CDR3 spans 17 residues.